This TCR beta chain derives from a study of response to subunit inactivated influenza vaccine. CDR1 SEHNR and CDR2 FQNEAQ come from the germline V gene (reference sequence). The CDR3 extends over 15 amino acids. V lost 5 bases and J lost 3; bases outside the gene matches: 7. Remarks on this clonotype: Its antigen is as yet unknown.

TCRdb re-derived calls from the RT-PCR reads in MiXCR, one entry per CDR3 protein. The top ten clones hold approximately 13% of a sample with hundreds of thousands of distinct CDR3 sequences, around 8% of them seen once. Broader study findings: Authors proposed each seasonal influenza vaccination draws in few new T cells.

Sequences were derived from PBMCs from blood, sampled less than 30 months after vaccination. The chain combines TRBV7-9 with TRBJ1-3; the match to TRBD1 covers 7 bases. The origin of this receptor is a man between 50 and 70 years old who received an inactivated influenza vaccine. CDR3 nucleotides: TGTGCCAGCAGCATCTCAGGGGGAAGTGGAAACACCATATATTTT. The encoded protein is CASSISGGSGNTIYF.